This T cell receptor beta chain was sequenced during a study of blood T cell repertoires in COVID-19. Study-wide background: Samples came from the United States, Italy and Spain, spanning acute and convalescent COVID-19. The analysed material was cDNA or gDNA that came from T cells, B-cell-depleted T cells, or PBMCs.

As processed by the authors: Amplified reference gene primers provided the basis for estimating nucleated cell counts. The protocol was immunoSEQ multiplex PCR, while the TCRdb copy is restricted to in-frame clones and leaves out a portion. That table is the source of V, J and clone size, and D and trimming were worked out from the DNA. This sample has about 59,000 clones, with more than 75% found just once. This CDR3 comprises 14 residues. Trimming took 5 bases from V and 1 from J; bases not matched to a gene: 1. CDR1 and CDR2 (germline): SEHNR, FQNEAQ (reference sequence). This clone appeared a few times.

This chain connects TRBV7-9 to TRBJ2-2; 7 nucleotides match TRBD1. The specimen was peripheral blood. The source is a man at least 80 years old in a cohort sampled during active COVID-19. CDR3 in amino acids: CASSRQGNTGELFF. For the CDR3, the DNA is TGTGCCAGCAGCCGACAGGGGAACACCGGGGAGCTGTTTTTT.